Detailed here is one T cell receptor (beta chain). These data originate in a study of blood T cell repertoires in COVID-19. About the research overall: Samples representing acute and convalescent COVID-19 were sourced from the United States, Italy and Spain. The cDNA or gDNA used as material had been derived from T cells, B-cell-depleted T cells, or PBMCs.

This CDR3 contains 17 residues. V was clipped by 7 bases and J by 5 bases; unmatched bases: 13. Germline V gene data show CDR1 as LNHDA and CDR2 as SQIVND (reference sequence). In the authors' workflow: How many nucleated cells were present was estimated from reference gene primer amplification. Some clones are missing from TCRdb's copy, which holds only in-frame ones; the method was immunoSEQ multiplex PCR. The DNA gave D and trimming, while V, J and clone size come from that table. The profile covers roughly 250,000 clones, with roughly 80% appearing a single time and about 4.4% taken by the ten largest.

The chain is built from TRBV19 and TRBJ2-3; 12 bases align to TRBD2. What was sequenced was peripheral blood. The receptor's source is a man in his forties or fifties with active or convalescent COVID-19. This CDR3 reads CASKAVGLAGIGDTQYF. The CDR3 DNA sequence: TGTGCCAGTAAGGCCGTCGGACTAGCGGGAATTGGAGATACGCAGTATTTT.